These 8 T cell receptor beta chains originate from one sample sequenced in a study of blood T cell repertoires in COVID-19. Only in-frame clones appear in the TCRdb table, and some are missing; sequencing was by immunoSEQ multiplex PCR. The repertoire includes some 300,000 clones, more than 70% of them detected once, and 2% to 2.5% sits in the top ten. Source material: PBMCs or T cells enriched from blood (not recorded which). These receptors came from a woman aged 55 to 70 in a cohort exposed to, infected with or recovered from COVID-19 (not recorded which).

The V and J genes are TRBV19 and TRBJ1-4; the D is unclear. This CDR3 is built from 18 residues. V was shortened by 4 bases and J by 0 bases, with 18 bases between the two germline ends. The germline V gene encodes CDR1 LNHDA and CDR2 SQIVND (reference sequence). CDR3 sequence: CASSTGRIGSATNEKLFF. The CDR3 nucleotides read TGTGCCAGTAGTACCGGCCGAATCGGGAGTGCAACTAATGAAAAACTGTTTTTT.

The genes are TRBV12-3 or TRBV12-4 and TRBJ2-1; 8 bases fit TRBD1. With V trimmed by 5 bases and J by 14 bases, 5 bases remained unmatched. The CDR3 length is 11 residues. CDR3 protein: CASSVYRGEFF. The CDR3, as DNA: TGTGCCAGCAGTGTATACAGGGGGGAGTTCTTC.

Note on this clone: The sample has other DNA sequences that encode this CDR3 too. The chain uses TRBV11-2 and TRBJ1-1; 7 positions agree with TRBD1. The CDR3 has 12 amino acids. J gave up 5 bases and V 5 bases, and 2 bases lay outside the gene matches. From germline, CDR1 is SGHAT and CDR2 FQNNGV. Written as DNA, the CDR3 is TGTGCCAGCAGCCTGGGACAGACTGAAGCTTTCTTT. Translating it yields CASSLGQTEAFF.

The chain carries TRBV7-2 and TRBJ2-3; the D is unclear. The CDR3 has 15 residues. Germline CDR1 is SGHTA and CDR2 is FQGNSA. V was trimmed by 5 bases and J by 4 bases, leaving 16 bases between them. The CDR3 DNA reads as TGTGCCAGCAGCGGCCTCAGTTACGGGTCAGATACGCAGTATTTT. Translated: CASSGLSYGSDTQYF. Full variable domain (missing parts from reference TRBV7-2 and TRBJ2-3): GAGVSQSPSNKVTEKGKDVELRCDPISGHTALYWYRQSLGQGLEFLIYFQGNSAPDKSGLPSDRFSAERTGGSVSTLTIQRTQQEDSAVYLCASSGLSYGSDTQYFGPGTRLTVL.

CDR3 sequence: CASSQVPSGSYNEQFF. The CDR3 nucleotides are TGTGCCAGCAGCCAAGTACCTAGCGGGAGCTACAATGAGCAGTTCTTC. V is TRBV3-1 (or the pseudogene TRBV3-2) and J is TRBJ2-1; 10 bases map to TRBD2. The germline CDR1 and CDR2 sequences are LGHDT and YNNKEL (reference sequence). The trim removed 1 base at V and 3 bases at J, leaving 3 bases unmatched. This CDR3 is built from 16 residues.

V gene TRBV27 combines with J gene TRBJ1-2; maybe TRBD1 (6 bases). Germline lookup yields CDR1 MNHEY and CDR2 SMNVEV (reference sequence). Trimming removed 0 bases from V and 3 bases from J, with 17 bases in between. The CDR3 consists of 17 residues. The CDR3 nucleotides read TGTGCCAGCAGTTTATCGGGCCCCAGGACAGACTACTATGGCTACACCTTC. Translating gives CASSLSGPRTDYYGYTF.

This clone has a handful of counts. The V and J genes are TRBV5-1 and TRBJ1-1; D unclear. This CDR3 contains 13 residues. V shed 1 base and J shed 3 bases, with 7 bases lying between them. Germline V gene lookup returns CDR1 SGHRS and CDR2 YFSETQ. The CDR3 spells CASSLRGYTEAFF. The CDR3 region has the DNA TGCGCCAGCAGCTTGCGGGGATACACTGAAGCTTTCTTT. Based on the CDR3 plus reference TRBV5-1 and TRBJ1-1, the full variable domain is KAGVTQTPRYLIKTRGQQVTLSCSPISGHRSVSWYQQTPGQGLQFLFEYFSETQRNKGNFPGRFSGRQFSNSRSEMNVSTLELGDSALYLCASSLRGYTEAFFGQGTRLTVV.

V is TRBV4-3 and J is TRBJ2-7, with D perhaps matching TRBD2 (6 bases). The CDR3 is 14 residues long. Trimming pared 0 bases from V and 7 bases from J, leaving 13 bases between. Germline CDR1 reads LGHNA; CDR2 reads YSLEER. DNA for the CDR3: TGCGCCAGCAGCCAAGAGGGCAGGGCGGGGGAGCAGTACTTC. Amino acid sequence: CASSQEGRAGEQYF.